Each of the 23 T cell receptor beta chains below was sequenced from the same sample in a study of blood T cell repertoires in COVID-19. Here immunoSEQ multiplex PCR was the method, and the copy in TCRdb shows in-frame clones only, minus some. This sample has about 94,000 clones; about 74% occur once, and the top ten carry 3.9%. Sequencing was carried out using peripheral blood. The receptors were sampled from a man in his sixties or seventies with COVID-19, enrolled during active disease.

The DNA for the CDR3 is TGTGCCAGCAGTTTAATTAGCGGGAGTCTGGCGAATGAGCAGTTCTTC. Protein product: CASSLISGSLANEQFF. The rearrangement links TRBV28 to TRBJ2-1; 9 nucleotides agree with TRBD2. V shed 2 bases and J 7 bases; nucleotides not matched to a gene: 9. The CDR3 spans 16 residues. Germline V gene sequence: CDR1 MDHEN, CDR2 SYDVKM.

Ten or more counts support this clone. The V and J genes are TRBV5-1 and TRBJ1-1; tentatively, D is TRBD1 (5 bases). Germline CDR1 reads SGHRS; CDR2 reads YFSETQ. Between the trimmed V and J ends, which lost 4 bases and 4 bases, there was a span of 11 bases. The CDR3 totals 13 residues. CDR3 sequence reads: CASSETVATEAFF. As DNA, the CDR3 is TGCGCCAGCAGCGAGACAGTTGCCACTGAAGCTTTCTTT.

The table lists this clone with a count of one. The rearrangement links TRBV2 to TRBJ2-5; D is perhaps TRBD2 (6 bases). The CDR3 is 16 amino acids. Looked up from germline, CDR1 is SNHLY and CDR2 is FYNNEI. The V end lost 0 bases, the J end lost 3 bases, and 14 bases lay between the germline ends. CDR3 region: CASSEALGSGKETQYF. CDR3 nucleotide sequence: TGTGCCAGCAGTGAAGCGCTTGGTAGCGGAAAAGAGACCCAGTACTTC.

This clone was seen only a few times. V gene TRBV7-3 combines with J gene TRBJ2-1; D is unclear. The germline V gene encodes CDR1 SGHTA and CDR2 FQGTGA. The V and J ends lost 5 bases and 0 bases respectively, with 11 bases between them. CDR3 length equals 15 residues. In DNA form, the CDR3 reads TGTGCCAGCAGCGTCCTGCGCACCTCCTACAATGAGCAGTTCTTC. Its translation is CASSVLRTSYNEQFF.

V and J are TRBV7-3 and TRBJ2-2; D unclear. The V end was cut by 5 bases, the J end by 2 bases, with 9 bases between. CDR3 length equals 14 residues. Germline V gene data show CDR1 as SGHTA and CDR2 as FQGTGA. The CDR3, as DNA: TGTGCCAGCAGCCCCATTACAAACACCGGGGAGCTGTTTTTT. It is translated as CASSPITNTGELFF.

The J gene is TRBJ1-2, the V gene TRBV3-1 (or the pseudogene TRBV3-2), with a possible D match to TRBD1 (5 bases). V dropped 0 bases and J dropped 4 bases, with 9 bases sitting between them. The CDR3 sequence is 14 residues long. CDR1 LGHDT and CDR2 YNNKEL come from the germline V gene (reference sequence). CDR3 in amino acids: CASSQDLGRYGYTF. CDR3 coding DNA: TGTGCCAGCAGCCAAGATCTGGGGCGCTATGGCTACACCTTC.

Remarks on this clone: Additional DNA sequences in this sample encode the identical CDR3. J is TRBJ2-7 and V is TRBV3-1 (or the pseudogene TRBV3-2); TRBD2 matches 9 bases. V was clipped by 3 bases and J by 3 bases; unmatched bases: 9. The germline V gene has CDR1 LGHDT and CDR2 YNNKEL (reference sequence). The CDR3 runs to 16 residues. Here the CDR3 DNA reads TGTGCCAGCAGCCATCGGAGCGGGAGGACAATCTACGAGCAGTACTTC. It translates to CASSHRSGRTIYEQYF.

V usage is TRBV5-1 and J usage is TRBJ1-1; tentative D call: TRBD1 (6 bases). V shed 0 bases and J shed 2 bases, with 11 bases lying between them. This CDR3 has 15 amino acids. Germline CDR1 and CDR2: SGHRS and YFSETQ. CDR3 sequence reads: CASSLGNRDNTEAFF. CDR3 nucleotide sequence: TGCGCCAGCAGCTTGGGGAACAGGGACAACACTGAAGCTTTCTTT.

The J gene is TRBJ1-6, the V gene TRBV9, with 7 nucleotides matching TRBD1. V lost 4 bases to trimming and J lost 10 bases; unmatched junction nucleotides: 8. The CDR3 loop spans 14 amino acids. CDR1 is SGDLS and CDR2 is YYNGEE in the germline V gene. DNA for the CDR3: TGTGCCAGCAGCTCCGAACAGGGGAACTCACCCCTCCACTTT. As protein: CASSSEQGNSPLHF. Combining the CDR3 with reference TRBV9 and TRBJ1-6 gives the whole variable domain DSGVTQTPKHLITATGQRVTLRCSPRSGDLSVYWYQQSLDQGLQFLIQYYNGEERAKGNILERFSAQQFPDLHSELNLSSLELGDSALYFCASSSEQGNSPLHFGNGTRLTVT.

The CDR3 nucleotides read TGTGCCATCAGTGAGAGACTAGCGGGAATAACCTACAATGAGCAGTTCTTC. This translates into CAISERLAGITYNEQFF. The J gene is TRBJ2-1, the V gene TRBV10-3, with 11 bases lining up with TRBD2. V was clipped by 2 bases and J by 2 bases; unmatched bases: 5. This CDR3 is built from 17 residues. In germline, CDR1 is ENHRY, CDR2 SYGVKD.

The genes are TRBV5-1 and TRBJ1-1; D perhaps matches TRBD1 (6 bases). The V gene lost 0 bases and the J gene lost 1 base, with 10 bases spanning the gap. Germline CDR1 is SGHRS and CDR2 is YFSETQ. The CDR3 covers 15 residues. This CDR3 reads CASSLVGQWNTEAFF. The CDR3 region has the DNA TGCGCCAGCAGCTTGGTAGGACAGTGGAACACTGAAGCTTTCTTT.

The rearrangement links TRBV4-3 to TRBJ2-7; TRBD1 aligns across 8 bases. Looked up from germline, CDR1 is LGHNA and CDR2 is YSLEER. Unmatched junction bases numbered 4, after V lost 3 bases and J lost 3 bases. The CDR3 is 14 residues long. The CDR3 DNA sequence: TGCGCCAGCAGCCACTCGACAGGGGACTACGAGCAGTACTTC. Its translation is CASSHSTGDYEQYF.

This clone has only one observation. The rearrangement uses TRBV7-8 and TRBJ2-5; 14 bases line up with TRBD2. The length of the CDR3 is 15 residues. J was trimmed by 5 bases and V by 8 bases; bases with no gene match: 7. Per germline, CDR1 SGHVS and CDR2 FQNEAQ. The CDR3 sequence is CASGGLAGDQETQYF. As DNA, the CDR3 is TGTGCCAGCGGGGGACTAGCGGGAGATCAGGAGACCCAGTACTTC.

The chain couples TRBV6-2 or TRBV6-3 to TRBJ2-5; 10 nucleotides align to TRBD2. Per germline, CDR1 MNHEY and CDR2 SVGEGT. The CDR3 has 16 residues. J was trimmed by 5 bases and V by 2 bases; bases with no gene match: 8. The CDR3, as DNA: TGTGCCAGCAGTTACGGAGCGGGAGGGCCTTTTGAGACCCAGTACTTC. As protein: CASSYGAGGPFETQYF.

The chain employs TRBV6-5 and TRBJ1-1; no firm D call. Germline V CDR1 and CDR2: MNHEY, SVGAGI. V lost 7 bases to trimming and J lost 1 base, with 4 bases between them. The CDR3 length is 11 residues. The CDR3 DNA is TGTGCCAGCACAAAGAACACTGAAGCTTTCTTT. Encoded protein: CASTKNTEAFF.

This clone was seen more than once but under ten times. V usage is TRBV24-1 and J usage is TRBJ2-6; D unclear. V dropped 3 bases and J dropped 0 bases, with 14 bases sitting between them. CDR1 and CDR2 from the germline V gene are KGHDR and SFDVKD. This CDR3 region has 18 residues. CDR3 sequence reads: CATSDANPTISGANVLTF. The CDR3 DNA reads TGTGCCACCAGTGATGCTAACCCGACAATCTCTGGGGCCAACGTCCTGACTTTC.

This clone has just a few counts. V is TRBV29-1 and J is TRBJ2-7; 8 positions agree with TRBD2. Germline lookup yields CDR1 SQVTM and CDR2 ANQGSEA. The CDR3 has 16 residues. The V gene end was trimmed by 3 bases and the J gene end by 2 bases; junction bases not matched to a gene: 12. CDR3 nucleotide sequence: TGCAGCGTTGAGGGTTTAGGTAGCGGGGCGACCTACGAGCAGTACTTC. Residues: CSVEGLGSGATYEQYF.

The J gene is TRBJ2-5, the V gene TRBV5-4, with TRBD1 identical over 11 bases. V was clipped by 4 bases and J by 5 bases; unmatched bases: 7. The germline V gene encodes CDR1 SGHNT and CDR2 YYREEE (reference sequence). This CDR3 spans 15 amino acids. The CDR3 DNA is TGTGCCAGCAGCCAAGGACAGGGGGCGCGCGAGACCCAGTACTTC. It specifies CASSQGQGARETQYF.

V usage is TRBV10-3 and J usage is TRBJ2-5; 9 bases align to TRBD1. V gave up 6 bases and J gave up 5 bases; unmatched junction bases: 13. The germline V gene encodes CDR1 ENHRY and CDR2 SYGVKD. CDR3 length: 16 residues. The CDR3 DNA is TGTGCCATCAGGGGGGACGAGGGACAGGGACCCGAGACCCAGTACTTC. Its translation is CAIRGDEGQGPETQYF.

The CDR3 bases are TGTGCCACCAGTGAGAACCAGGCCCCTGGGGCCAACGTCCTGACTTTC. This sequence encodes CATSENQAPGANVLTF. The rearrangement joins TRBV24-1 to TRBJ2-6; D ambiguous. V shed 4 bases and J shed 2 bases, with 11 bases lying between them. The length of the CDR3 is 16 residues. The germline CDR1 and CDR2 sequences are KGHDR and SFDVKD.

The rearrangement links TRBV6-6 to TRBJ2-7; D ambiguous. The CDR3 is 15 residues long. Trimming cost V 2 bases and J 1 base, with 12 bases left between them. Germline V gives CDR1 MNHNY, CDR2 SVGAGI (reference sequence). The CDR3 DNA sequence: TGTGCCAGCAGTTACGACACAGTACGTTCCTACGAGCAGTACTTC. It specifies CASSYDTVRSYEQYF.

The CDR3 coding sequence is TGTGCCTGGAGTGCAGGGGGCCGGGAGACCCAGTACTTC. It codes for CAWSAGGRETQYF. The chain couples TRBV30 to TRBJ2-5, with TRBD1 identical over 8 bases. V lost 1 base to trimming and J lost 5 bases; unmatched junction nucleotides: 3. The germline CDR1 and CDR2 sequences are GTSNPN and SVGIG (reference sequence). The CDR3 consists of 13 residues.

This chain joins TRBV27 and TRBJ1-5; D is possibly TRBD1 (5 bases). The CDR3 is made up of 15 amino acids. Trimming removed 0 bases at V and 3 bases at J, with 9 bases between. CDR1 and CDR2 (germline): MNHEY, SMNVEV (reference sequence). This chain's CDR3 is CASSLSGAFNQPQHF. The CDR3 DNA reads as TGTGCCAGCAGTTTATCAGGGGCCTTCAATCAGCCCCAGCATTTT.